These 23 T cell receptor beta chains came from one sample sequenced in a study of T-cell memory formation after mild COVID-19 (dated by TCRdb to the early 2020s). Library method: 5' RACE. TCRdb lists the instrument as Illumina NovaSeq 6000. TCRdb reprocessing: public reads trimmed at Q25 with fastp, clones called with MiXCR, in-frame beta chains kept. Each entry is one CDR3 protein sequence, shown with its most common DNA and genes. The sample has 450,000 or so distinct CDR3 sequences on record, more than 20% of them singletons. Jointly, the top ten make up around 13% of the sample. Sequencing was performed on PBMCs or a T cell subset sorted from them (not recorded which). Receptor source: an adult woman who had mild COVID-19 (a few samples of this study predate the infection). The sample titles of this study are shuffled in the database, so cell type and time point are left out; the donor was told from shared clones.

This clonotype was observed a handful of times. The rearrangement links TRBV20-1 to TRBJ2-7; D is unclear. The CDR3 loop spans 13 amino acids. The V end lost 0 bases, the J end lost 3 bases, and 9 bases lay between the germline ends. Germline V gene lookup returns CDR1 DFQATT and CDR2 SNEGSKA (reference sequence). In nucleotides, the CDR3 is TGCAGTGCTAGAGATGGTGGGTTCTACGAGCAGTACTTC. This encodes CSARDGGFYEQYF.

The chain has TRBV20-1 and TRBJ1-1; the D gene is possibly TRBD1 (5 bases). V lost 5 bases and J 0 bases, leaving 13 bases between the germline ends. Germline V lookup: CDR1 DFQATT, CDR2 SNEGSKA (reference sequence). The length of the CDR3 is 14 residues. Written as DNA, the CDR3 is TGCAGTGCTCCTAACAGGCTTTTGAACACTGAAGCTTTCTTT. Its translation: CSAPNRLLNTEAFF.

This clonotype was recorded many times. The chain couples TRBV27 to TRBJ2-5; D gene ambiguous. Germline-derived CDR1 and CDR2 are MNHEY and SMNVEV (reference sequence). This CDR3 is 11 amino acids long. Trimming removed 6 bases at V and 0 bases at J, with 2 bases between. The CDR3 DNA reads as TGTGCCAGCAGCTACCAAGAGACCCAGTACTTC. This sequence encodes CASSYQETQYF.

This clonotype was counted a few times. The V gene is TRBV19, the J gene TRBJ2-6; the match to TRBD1 covers 8 bases. CDR1 and CDR2 (germline): LNHDA, SQIVND (reference sequence). The CDR3 contains 18 residues. Unmatched junction bases numbered 13, after V lost 6 bases and J lost 3 bases. In DNA form, the CDR3 reads TGTGCCAGTAGCCTTTTTCAGGGGGCGCTGCTTGGGGCCAACGTCCTGACTTTC. This codes for CASSLFQGALLGANVLTF.

The chain combines TRBV5-6 with TRBJ1-5; 8 nucleotides match TRBD1. CDR1 and CDR2 from the germline V gene are SGHDT and YYEEEE. V lost 4 bases to trimming and J lost 7 bases; unmatched junction nucleotides: 7. The length of the CDR3 is 14 residues. CDR3 sequence reads: CASSRTGQWQPQHF. The CDR3 nucleotides read TGTGCCAGCAGCCGGACAGGGCAGTGGCAGCCCCAGCATTTT. The full variable domain, in which reference TRBV5-6 and TRBJ1-5 provide the parts outside the CDR3, is DAGVTQSPTHLIKTRGQQVTLRCSPKSGHDTVSWYQQALGQGPQFIFQYYEEEERQRGNFPDRFSGHQFPNYSSELNVNALLLGDSALYLCASSRTGQWQPQHFGDGTRLSIL.

In DNA form, the CDR3 reads TGCAGTGCTAGGGGGCACACTAGCGGGGCCACAGATACGCAGTATTTT. Amino acids: CSARGHTSGATDTQYF. The chain uses TRBV20-1 and TRBJ2-3; 10 nucleotides align to TRBD2. Looked up from germline, CDR1 is DFQATT and CDR2 is SNEGSKA (reference sequence). Trimming removed 3 bases from V and 2 bases from J; junction bases left unmatched: 8. The CDR3 spans 16 residues.

J is TRBJ2-1 and V is TRBV6-1; possibly TRBD2 for D (5 bases). The V end was cut by 6 bases, the J end by 2 bases, with 11 bases between. This CDR3 is 14 amino acids long. CDR1 and CDR2 from the germline V gene are MNHNS and SASEGT. DNA for the CDR3: TGTGCCAGCAGGGACTCCTTGCCCTACAATGAGCAGTTCTTC. Protein product: CASRDSLPYNEQFF.

This clonotype has more than one count but fewer than ten. The chain joins TRBV20-1 to TRBJ2-1; the D is unclear. The germline CDR1 and CDR2 sequences are DFQATT and SNEGSKA (reference sequence). Trimming took 4 bases from V and 9 from J, leaving 22 bases between them. The CDR3 length is 15 residues. CDR3 in DNA: TGCAGTGCTATAAAGCATCCCCCGACCCCGAGTGAGCAGTTCTTC. Protein: CSAIKHPPTPSEQFF.

This chain links TRBV10-3 with TRBJ2-7; D might be TRBD1 (6 bases). The CDR3 length is 15 residues. Germline V gene data show CDR1 as ENHRY and CDR2 as SYGVKD. The germline V and J ends were trimmed by 2 bases and 2 bases, with 13 bases remaining between them. The CDR3 protein is CAISEGDIRTYEQYF. CDR3 sequence (DNA): TGTGCCATCAGTGAGGGGGACATAAGGACCTACGAGCAGTACTTC.

This clonotype was observed a handful of times. The CDR3 protein is CASSQGEGSLIYGYTF. In DNA, the CDR3 is TGCGCCAGCAGCCAAGGGGAGGGAAGTCTCATCTATGGCTACACCTTC. This sequence joins TRBV4-3 and TRBJ1-2; no definite D call. V shed 1 base and J shed 4 bases, with 16 bases lying between them. Germline V gene lookup returns CDR1 LGHNA and CDR2 YSLEER. There are 16 residues in the CDR3.

This clonotype was picked up a small number of times. V usage is TRBV11-3 and J usage is TRBJ2-7; TRBD1 agrees at 9 bases. The CDR3 consists of 14 residues. Germline V CDR1 and CDR2: SGHNT, YENEEA. V lost 8 bases to trimming and J lost 1 base; unmatched junction nucleotides: 6. The DNA of the CDR3 is TGTGCCAGCGGAAGGGGACAGGGTTCCTACGAGCAGTACTTC. This translates into CASGRGQGSYEQYF.

This rearrangement joins TRBV18 to TRBJ2-1, with a possible D match to TRBD1 (5 bases). V was cut by 2 bases and J by 3 bases, with 11 bases left in between. CDR1 and CDR2 from the germline V gene are KGHSH and LQKENI. This CDR3 region has 15 residues. CDR3 coding DNA: TGTGCCAGCTCACCAACGACAGAGTTCTACAATGAGCAGTTCTTC. Its translation is CASSPTTEFYNEQFF.

The rearrangement links TRBV7-6 to TRBJ1-5; 7 bases align to TRBD1. J was trimmed by 0 bases and V by 5 bases; bases with no gene match: 22. Germline V CDR1 and CDR2: SGHVS, FNYEAQ. The CDR3 runs to 21 residues. For the CDR3, the DNA is TGTGCCAGCAGCCCTATTGACAGGGCCTACATAGGGGTCTATAGCAATCAGCCCCAGCATTTT. Encoded protein: CASSPIDRAYIGVYSNQPQHF.

This clonotype has a handful of counts. The V and J genes are TRBV4-3 and TRBJ1-3; D is unresolved. There are 14 residues in the CDR3. V dropped 4 bases and J dropped 2 bases, with 9 bases sitting between them. Germline CDR1 and CDR2: LGHNA and YSLEER. The CDR3 protein is CASSPPEAGNTIYF. The DNA for the CDR3 is TGCGCCAGCAGCCCTCCGGAGGCTGGAAACACCATATATTTT.

This chain uses TRBV27 with TRBJ1-2; 7 bases fit TRBD1. This CDR3 has 14 residues. Trimming at V came to 6 bases and at J to 7 bases, leaving 11 bases not matched to a gene. Germline CDR1 reads MNHEY; CDR2 reads SMNVEV (reference sequence). The CDR3 DNA is TGTGCCAGCAGCGCCACGGCCAGGGGGGGTGGCTACACCTTC. Protein product: CASSATARGGGYTF.

This clonotype was detected a few times. The chain uses TRBV5-6 and TRBJ2-3; D may be TRBD1 (6 bases). Germline V gene lookup returns CDR1 SGHDT and CDR2 YYEEEE. The length of the CDR3 is 16 residues. Between the trimmed V and J ends, which lost 1 base and 2 bases, there was a span of 14 bases. The CDR3 spells CASSLKLGAATDTQYF. As DNA, the CDR3 is TGTGCCAGCAGCTTGAAGCTGGGGGCGGCCACAGATACGCAGTATTTT.

J is TRBJ1-1 and V is TRBV12-3 or TRBV12-4; D unresolved. The ends were cut back, 5 bases at V and 1 base at J, with 8 bases in the middle. The CDR3 extends over 13 amino acids. The CDR3 bases are TGTGCCAGCAGTCCGTGGCAGAACACTGAAGCTTTCTTT. It codes for CASSPWQNTEAFF.

This clonotype was counted between two and nine times. The chain carries TRBV7-2 and TRBJ2-7; the D is unclear. Looked up from germline, CDR1 is SGHTA and CDR2 is FQGNSA. The length of the CDR3 is 12 residues. V was clipped by 4 bases and J by 7 bases, with 11 bases between them. The CDR3 DNA is TGTGCCAGCAGCTCCACCTACGGGGAGCAGTACTTC. Encoded protein: CASSSTYGEQYF.

This clonotype was detected only a few times. The chain has TRBV7-2 and TRBJ2-5, with 7 positions matching TRBD1. V gave up 5 bases and J gave up 1 base; unmatched junction bases: 7. CDR3 length: 15 residues. Germline V gene sequence: CDR1 SGHTA, CDR2 FQGNSA. The chain's CDR3 is CASSRDRRRQETQYF. The DNA for the CDR3 is TGTGCCAGCAGCCGGGACAGACGACGCCAAGAGACCCAGTACTTC.

This clonotype turned up a few times. The V gene is TRBV20-1, the J gene TRBJ2-4; D may correspond to TRBD1 or TRBD2 (6 bases each). Germline V gene data show CDR1 as DFQATT and CDR2 as SNEGSKA (reference sequence). Trimming stripped 2 bases from V and 3 bases from J, with 8 bases between. The CDR3 runs to 13 residues. DNA for the CDR3: TGCAGTGCTAGAAGGGGGGTCAAAAACATTCAGTACTTC. Translated: CSARRGVKNIQYF.

This clonotype was counted a few times. V and J are TRBV5-1 and TRBJ2-3; D ambiguous. This CDR3 region has 10 residues. CDR1 and CDR2 from the germline V gene are SGHRS and YFSETQ. Trimming left V 5 bases short and J 4 bases short, with 2 bases between. The CDR3 coding sequence is TGCGCCAGCAGGTCAGATACGCAGTATTTT. This gives the protein CASRSDTQYF. The complete variable domain, with remaining parts taken from reference TRBV5-1 and TRBJ2-3, reads KAGVTQTPRYLIKTRGQQVTLSCSPISGHRSVSWYQQTPGQGLQFLFEYFSETQRNKGNFPGRFSGRQFSNSRSEMNVSTLELGDSALYLCASRSDTQYFGPGTRLTVL.

CDR3 nucleotide sequence: TGTGCCAGCAGTTTATCTGGGGAGGCAGATACGCAGTATTTT. Amino acid sequence: CASSLSGEADTQYF. The chain combines TRBV27 with TRBJ2-3, with D maybe TRBD2 (6 bases). CDR1 is MNHEY, CDR2 SMNVEV, per germline (reference sequence). V shed 0 bases and J shed 4 bases, with 8 bases lying between them. The CDR3 contains 14 residues.

This clonotype has more than one count but fewer than ten. This chain uses TRBV6-1 with TRBJ2-7; D perhaps matches TRBD1 (5 bases). Trimming removed 4 bases at V and 0 bases at J, with 10 bases between. CDR1 is MNHNS and CDR2 is SASEGT in the germline V gene. The length of the CDR3 is 14 residues. This CDR3 reads CASSVTASSYEQYF. DNA of the CDR3: TGTGCCAGCAGTGTGACAGCAAGCTCCTACGAGCAGTACTTC.